One sample yielded the 16 T cell receptor beta chains listed below, sequenced in a study of blood T cell repertoires in COVID-19. This table comes from immunoSEQ multiplex PCR, and its TCRdb copy is limited to in-frame clones, with some not included. Of 55,000 to 65,000 clones in the sample, about 91% were seen once. Sequenced: peripheral blood. The receptor source for this set is a man in his 60s with acute or convalescent COVID-19.

This sequence joins TRBV19 and TRBJ2-2, with 10 bases aligning to TRBD1. V was pared by 6 bases and J by 4 bases, with 5 bases of the junction left unmatched. This CDR3 region has 15 residues. Germline V CDR1 and CDR2: LNHDA, SQIVND (reference sequence). CDR3 protein: CASSRGTGATGELFF. The DNA for the CDR3 is TGTGCCAGTAGCCGGGGGACAGGGGCCACCGGGGAGCTGTTTTTT.

V is TRBV4-2 and J is TRBJ1-4, with 7 positions matching TRBD1. The V segment lost 3 bases and the J segment 3 bases; nucleotides outside the gene matches: 7. The CDR3 spans 16 residues. Germline V gene data show CDR1 as LGHNA and CDR2 as YNFKEQ. CDR3 loop: CASSHPGQTPNEKLFF. CDR3 nucleotides: TGTGCCAGCAGCCACCCGGGACAGACCCCTAATGAAAAACTGTTTTTT.

A few counts support this clone. The J gene is TRBJ2-7, the V gene TRBV10-3, with D hard to call. This CDR3 has 12 residues. V was trimmed by 2 bases and J by 3 bases, leaving 5 bases between them. Germline V gene sequence: CDR1 ENHRY, CDR2 SYGVKD. The CDR3 nucleotides read TGTGCCATCAGTGAGAATCACTACGAGCAGTACTTC. Translating gives CAISENHYEQYF.

The V call is TRBV2, the J call TRBJ2-7, with 10 bases identical to TRBD1. Germline V lookup: CDR1 SNHLY, CDR2 FYNNEI. Trimming at V came to 8 bases and at J to 4 bases, leaving 5 bases not matched to a gene. CDR3 length equals 13 residues. DNA for the CDR3: TGTGCCAGCGGTGTGGGACAGGGGTACGAGCAGTACTTC. Translating gives CASGVGQGYEQYF.

This chain links TRBV25-1 with TRBJ1-4; D is unclear. In germline, CDR1 is MGHDK, CDR2 SYGVNS. The CDR3 contains 14 residues. Between the trimmed V and J ends, which lost 4 bases and 8 bases, there was a span of 14 bases. CDR3 loop: CASSGTGRGEKLFF. CDR3 DNA: TGTGCCAGCAGTGGGACTGGAAGAGGGGAAAAACTGTTTTTT.

The chain couples TRBV9 to TRBJ2-7; the match to TRBD2 covers 7 bases. The CDR3 covers 15 residues. The ends lost 8 bases at V and 4 bases at J; junction bases unmatched: 15. Germline loops: CDR1 SGDLS, CDR2 YYNGEE. CDR3 in amino acids: CASALRWEGEYEQYF. CDR3 DNA sequence: TGTGCCAGTGCCCTTAGGTGGGAGGGTGAGTACGAGCAGTACTTC.

This sequence joins TRBV6-2 or TRBV6-3 and TRBJ1-1; D is undetermined. This CDR3 has 14 amino acids. Looked up from germline, CDR1 is MNHEY and CDR2 is SVGEGT. V lost 0 bases and J lost 1, with 6 bases in between. CDR3 residues: CASSYSRRNTEAFF. CDR3 bases: TGTGCCAGCAGTTACTCGAGGCGGAACACTGAAGCTTTCTTT.

The chain combines TRBV2 with TRBJ2-5, with TRBD1 identical over 8 bases. The J segment lost 4 bases and the V segment lost 6 bases, leaving 13 bases of the junction unmatched. The CDR3 runs to 16 residues. Germline V lookup: CDR1 SNHLY, CDR2 FYNNEI. The CDR3 reads CASSHRTGNLGETQYF. The CDR3, as DNA: TGTGCCAGCAGCCACAGGACAGGGAACCTTGGAGAGACCCAGTACTTC.

The gene calls are TRBV10-3 and TRBJ2-2; 7 bases are shared with TRBD2. The CDR3 is 13 amino acids. In germline, CDR1 is ENHRY, CDR2 SYGVKD. V dropped 7 bases and J dropped 5; count of bases not matched to a gene: 4. The CDR3: CAINGGGTGELFF. CDR3 DNA sequence: TGTGCCATCAACGGGGGAGGGACCGGGGAGCTGTTTTTT.

This rearrangement joins TRBV28 to TRBJ1-2; 10 bases align to TRBD1. Germline V gene sequence: CDR1 MDHEN, CDR2 SYDVKM. V lost 4 bases and J lost 3; bases outside the gene matches: 14. The CDR3 has 18 amino acids. The CDR3 bases are TGTGCCAGCAGTTCGCCGGGGGACAGGGGAGGAGAGTACTATGGCTACACCTTC. Translation gives CASSSPGDRGGEYYGYTF.

The chain has TRBV10-2 and TRBJ2-7, with 9 nucleotides matching TRBD2. Germline V gene sequence: CDR1 WSHSY, CDR2 SAAADI. The CDR3 spans 14 residues. The V gene end was trimmed by 8 bases and the J gene end by 4 bases; junction bases not matched to a gene: 9. The CDR3 spells CASFIGTSTYEQYF. DNA of the CDR3: TGCGCCAGCTTCATCGGGACTAGCACTTACGAGCAGTACTTC.

This clone occurred once. The J gene is TRBJ1-1, the V gene TRBV5-1; D gene ambiguous. In germline, CDR1 is SGHRS, CDR2 YFSETQ. CDR3 length: 13 residues. V was clipped by 0 bases and J by 7 bases, with 10 bases between them. CDR3 sequence (DNA): TGCGCCAGCAGCTTGGAAACAGAAGGTGAAGCTTTCTTT. It codes for CASSLETEGEAFF. Drawing the rest from reference TRBV5-1 and TRBJ1-1, the complete variable domain is KAGVTQTPRYLIKTRGQQVTLSCSPISGHRSVSWYQQTPGQGLQFLFEYFSETQRNKGNFPGRFSGRQFSNSRSEMNVSTLELGDSALYLCASSLETEGEAFFGQGTRLTVV.

In regard to this clone: An end of the junction does not agree with germline; a read error may underlie this. V and J are TRBV7-7 and TRBJ2-7; maybe TRBD1 (6 bases). The CDR3 loop spans 15 amino acids. Per the germline V gene, CDR1 is SSHAT and CDR2 is FNYEAQ (reference sequence). CDR3 protein: CASSPGTGNPHEQYF. Written as DNA, the CDR3 is TGTGCTAGCAGCCCCGGAACAGGGAATCCCCACGAGCAGTACTTC.

J is TRBJ1-4 and V is TRBV2, with a tentative D call TRBD1 (6 bases). With 8 bases removed from V and 8 bases from J, the gap between germline ends came to 18 bases. The CDR3 totals 14 residues. CDR1 is SNHLY, CDR2 FYNNEI, per germline. The CDR3 DNA is TGTGCCAGCGGGCAATACAGGGTTCGGGAAAAACTGTTTTTT. Amino acid sequence: CASGQYRVREKLFF.

The chain combines TRBV2 with TRBJ1-2, with 11 bases matching TRBD1. The V and J ends lost 2 bases and 8 bases, in that order; junction bases with no gene match: 7. The germline V gene encodes CDR1 SNHLY and CDR2 FYNNEI. This CDR3 comprises 15 residues. The CDR3 here is CASSERTGGRQGYTF. The CDR3 DNA reads TGTGCCAGCAGTGAAAGGACAGGGGGCCGTCAAGGCTACACCTTC.

V and J are TRBV4-3 and TRBJ2-1; 11 bases agree with TRBD2. V lost 0 bases to trimming and J lost 3 bases; unmatched junction nucleotides: 4. This CDR3 contains 17 residues. Germline V gives CDR1 LGHNA, CDR2 YSLEER. The CDR3 sequence is CASSQELAGDGYNEQFF. For the CDR3, the DNA is TGCGCCAGCAGCCAAGAACTAGCGGGAGATGGCTACAATGAGCAGTTCTTC.